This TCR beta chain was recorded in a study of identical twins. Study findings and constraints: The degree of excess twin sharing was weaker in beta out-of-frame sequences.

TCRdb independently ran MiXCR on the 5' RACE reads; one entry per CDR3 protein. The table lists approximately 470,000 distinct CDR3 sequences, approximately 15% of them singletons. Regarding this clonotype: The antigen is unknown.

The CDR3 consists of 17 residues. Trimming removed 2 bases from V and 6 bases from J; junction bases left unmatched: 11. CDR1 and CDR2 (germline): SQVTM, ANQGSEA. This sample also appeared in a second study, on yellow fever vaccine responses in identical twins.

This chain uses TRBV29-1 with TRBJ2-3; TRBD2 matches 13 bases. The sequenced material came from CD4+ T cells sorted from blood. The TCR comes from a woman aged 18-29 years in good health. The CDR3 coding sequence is TGCAGCGTTGAATCACGCGGGACTAGCGGGACGATGGATACGCAGTATTTT. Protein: CSVESRGTSGTMDTQYF.